This TCR beta chain appears in the sequencing data of a study of blood T cell repertoires in COVID-19. Overall study context: COVID-19 samples, acute and convalescent, were from the United States, Italy and Spain.

V was pared by 3 bases and J by 3 bases, with 1 base of the junction left unmatched. Germline V gene lookup returns CDR1 DFQATT and CDR2 SNEGSKA (reference sequence). The CDR3 has 13 amino acids. How the authors handled the data: Estimated nucleated cell counts came from reference gene primer amplification. This table comes from immunoSEQ multiplex PCR, and its TCRdb copy is limited to in-frame clones, with some not included. V, J and clone size are those of that table, while D and trimming were read from the DNA. The sample comprises about 140,000 clones, about three quarters of which are singletons, and less than 15% rests with the top ten.

The sequence derives from a man older than 75 with acute or convalescent COVID-19. Source material: peripheral blood. The gene calls are TRBV20-1 and TRBJ2-7; 11 bases agree with TRBD2. As DNA, the CDR3 is TGCAGTGCTAGTAGCGGGGGGGTCTACGAGCAGTACTTC. Protein sequence: CSASSGGVYEQYF.